This record looks at one TCR beta chain sequence and its context. Its antigen is unknown. Repertoires were generated with immunoSEQ multiplex PCR, while TCRdb's copy carries only in-frame clones and drops some. The profile covers about 150,000 clones, with around 84% appearing a single time and 9.2% taken by the ten largest. The data belong to a study of PD-1 blockade in classical Hodgkin lymphoma. Study-level points and caveats: Reported baseline diversity: healthy donors highest, relapsed/refractory patients lowest.

Unmatched junction bases numbered 24, after V lost 6 bases and J lost 5 bases. Germline V lookup: CDR1 MNHEY, CDR2 SMNVEV (reference sequence). The CDR3 consists of 19 residues. After autologous stem cell transplantation all patients relapsed, and prior brentuximab vedotin exposure differed between cohorts. This TCR was recovered from a human donor with classical Hodgkin lymphoma. The sequenced sample was peripheral blood mononuclear cells (PBMCs), obtained before the second cycle of nivolumab. The chain uses TRBV27 and TRBJ1-2; the match to TRBD1 covers 7 bases. The CDR3 region is CASRWGETNGGTEGYGYTF. CDR3 coding DNA: TGTGCCAGCAGGTGGGGTGAGACTAATGGCGGGACAGAGGGATATGGCTACACCTTC.